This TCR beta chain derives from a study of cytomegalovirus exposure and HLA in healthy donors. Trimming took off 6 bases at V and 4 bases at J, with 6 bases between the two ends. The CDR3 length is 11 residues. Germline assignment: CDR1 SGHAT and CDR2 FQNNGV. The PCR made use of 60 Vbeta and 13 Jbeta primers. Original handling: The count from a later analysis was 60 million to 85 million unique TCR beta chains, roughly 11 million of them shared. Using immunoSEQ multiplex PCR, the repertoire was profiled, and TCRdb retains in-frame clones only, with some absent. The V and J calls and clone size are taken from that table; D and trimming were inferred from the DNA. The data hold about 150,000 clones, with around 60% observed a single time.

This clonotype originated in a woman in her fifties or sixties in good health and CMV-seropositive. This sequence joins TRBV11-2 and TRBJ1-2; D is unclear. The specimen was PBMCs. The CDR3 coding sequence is TGTGCCAGCAGTTCCCTCTATGGCTACACCTTC. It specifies CASSSLYGYTF.